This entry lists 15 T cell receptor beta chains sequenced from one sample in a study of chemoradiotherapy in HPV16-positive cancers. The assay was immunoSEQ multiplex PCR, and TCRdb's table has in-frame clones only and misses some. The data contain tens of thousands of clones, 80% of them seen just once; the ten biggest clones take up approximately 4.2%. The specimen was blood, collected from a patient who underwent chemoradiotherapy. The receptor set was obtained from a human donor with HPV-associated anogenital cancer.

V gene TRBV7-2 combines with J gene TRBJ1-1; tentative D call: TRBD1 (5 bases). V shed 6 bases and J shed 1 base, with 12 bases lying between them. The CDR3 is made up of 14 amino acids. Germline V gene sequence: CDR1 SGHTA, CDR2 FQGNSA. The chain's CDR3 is CASRVGPKNTEAFF. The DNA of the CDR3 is TGTGCCAGCAGAGTGGGACCTAAGAACACTGAAGCTTTCTTT.

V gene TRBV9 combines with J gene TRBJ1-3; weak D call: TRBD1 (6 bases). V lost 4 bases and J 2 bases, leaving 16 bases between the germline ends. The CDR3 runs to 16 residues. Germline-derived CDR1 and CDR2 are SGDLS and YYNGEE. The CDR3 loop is CASSLTVTGPGNTIYF. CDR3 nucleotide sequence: TGTGCCAGCAGCCTAACCGTGACAGGCCCTGGAAACACCATATATTTT.

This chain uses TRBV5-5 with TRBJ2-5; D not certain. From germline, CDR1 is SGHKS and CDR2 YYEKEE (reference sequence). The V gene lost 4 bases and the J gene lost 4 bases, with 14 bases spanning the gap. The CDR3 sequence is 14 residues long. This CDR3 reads CASSRTTSTETQYF. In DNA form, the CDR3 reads TGTGCCAGCAGCCGTACGACATCAACAGAGACCCAGTACTTC.

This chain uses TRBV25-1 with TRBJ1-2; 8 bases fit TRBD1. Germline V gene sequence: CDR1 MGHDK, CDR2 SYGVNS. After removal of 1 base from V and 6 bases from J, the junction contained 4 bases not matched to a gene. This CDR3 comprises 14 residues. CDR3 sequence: CASSESGRGHGYTF. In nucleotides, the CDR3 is TGTGCCAGCAGTGAATCCGGCAGGGGGCATGGCTACACCTTC.

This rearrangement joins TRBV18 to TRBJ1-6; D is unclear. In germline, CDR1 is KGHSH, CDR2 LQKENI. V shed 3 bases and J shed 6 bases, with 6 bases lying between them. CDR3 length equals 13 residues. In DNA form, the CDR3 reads TGTGCCAGCTCACCCCTTAGTAATTCACCCCTCCACTTT. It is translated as CASSPLSNSPLHF.

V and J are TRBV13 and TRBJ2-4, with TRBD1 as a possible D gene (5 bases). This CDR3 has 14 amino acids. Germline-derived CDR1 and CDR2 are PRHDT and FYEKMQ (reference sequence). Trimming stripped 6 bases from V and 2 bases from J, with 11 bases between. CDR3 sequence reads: CASRLQATKNIQYF. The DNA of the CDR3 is TGTGCCAGCAGGCTACAGGCCACCAAAAACATTCAGTACTTC. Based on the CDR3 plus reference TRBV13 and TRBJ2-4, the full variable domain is AAGVIQSPRHLIKEKRETATLKCYPIPRHDTVYWYQQGPGQDPQFLISFYEKMQSDKGSIPDRFSAQQFSDYHSELNMSSLELGDSALYFCASRLQATKNIQYFGAGTRLSVL.

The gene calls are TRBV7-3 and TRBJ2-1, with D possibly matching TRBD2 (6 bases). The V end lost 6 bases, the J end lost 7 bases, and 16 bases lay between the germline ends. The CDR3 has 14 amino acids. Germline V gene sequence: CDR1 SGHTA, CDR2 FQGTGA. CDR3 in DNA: TGTGCCAGCAGTCCCGGGACTCTGGGGAATGAGCAGTTCTTC. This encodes CASSPGTLGNEQFF.

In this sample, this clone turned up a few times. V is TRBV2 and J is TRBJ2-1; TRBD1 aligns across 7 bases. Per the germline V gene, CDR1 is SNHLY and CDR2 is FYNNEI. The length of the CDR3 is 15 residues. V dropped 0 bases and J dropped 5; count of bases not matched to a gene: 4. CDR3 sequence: CASSEAGGANNEQFF. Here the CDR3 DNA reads TGTGCCAGCAGTGAAGCAGGGGGCGCGAACAATGAGCAGTTCTTC.

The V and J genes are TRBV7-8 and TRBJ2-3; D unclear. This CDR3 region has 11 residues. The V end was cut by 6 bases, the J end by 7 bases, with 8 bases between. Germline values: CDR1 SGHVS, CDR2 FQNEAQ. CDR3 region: CASSLGNTQYF. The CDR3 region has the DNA TGTGCCAGCAGTCTGGGGAATACGCAGTATTTT.

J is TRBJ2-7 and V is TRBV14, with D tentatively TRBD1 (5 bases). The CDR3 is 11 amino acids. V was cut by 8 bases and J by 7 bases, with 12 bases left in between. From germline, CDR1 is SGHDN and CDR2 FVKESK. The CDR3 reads CASGVGAEQYF. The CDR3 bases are TGTGCCAGCGGGGTTGGGGCAGAGCAGTACTTC.

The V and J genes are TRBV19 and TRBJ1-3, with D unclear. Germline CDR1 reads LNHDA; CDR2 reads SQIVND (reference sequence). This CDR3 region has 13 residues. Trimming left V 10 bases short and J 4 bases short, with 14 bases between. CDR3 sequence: CATALQPGNTIYF. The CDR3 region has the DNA TGTGCCACAGCACTACAGCCCGGAAACACCATATATTTT.

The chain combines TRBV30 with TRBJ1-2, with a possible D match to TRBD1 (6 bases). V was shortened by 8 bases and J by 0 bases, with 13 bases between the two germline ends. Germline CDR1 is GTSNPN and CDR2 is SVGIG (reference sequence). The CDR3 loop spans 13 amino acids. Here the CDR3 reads CAGRDTTNYGYTF. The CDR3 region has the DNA TGTGCCGGCCGGGACACAACTAACTATGGCTACACCTTC.

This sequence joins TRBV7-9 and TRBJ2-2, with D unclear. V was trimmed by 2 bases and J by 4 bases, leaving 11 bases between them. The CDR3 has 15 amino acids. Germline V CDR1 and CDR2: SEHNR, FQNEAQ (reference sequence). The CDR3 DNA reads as TGTGCCAGCAGCTTACTCCAGGCCTTCACCGGGGAGCTGTTTTTT. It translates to CASSLLQAFTGELFF.

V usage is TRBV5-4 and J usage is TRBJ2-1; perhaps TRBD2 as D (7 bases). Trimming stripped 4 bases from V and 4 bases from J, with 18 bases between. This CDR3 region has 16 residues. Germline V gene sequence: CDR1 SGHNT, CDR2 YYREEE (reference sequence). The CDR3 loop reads CASSPAGALKYNEQFF. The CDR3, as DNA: TGTGCCAGCAGCCCCGCGGGGGCCCTTAAATACAATGAGCAGTTCTTC.

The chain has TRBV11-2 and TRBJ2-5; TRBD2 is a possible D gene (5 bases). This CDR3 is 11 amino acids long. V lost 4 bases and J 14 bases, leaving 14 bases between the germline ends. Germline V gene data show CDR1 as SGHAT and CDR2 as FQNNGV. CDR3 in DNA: TGTGCCAGCAGCTGGCTAGGAGGCCTCTACTTC. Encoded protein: CASSWLGGLYF.